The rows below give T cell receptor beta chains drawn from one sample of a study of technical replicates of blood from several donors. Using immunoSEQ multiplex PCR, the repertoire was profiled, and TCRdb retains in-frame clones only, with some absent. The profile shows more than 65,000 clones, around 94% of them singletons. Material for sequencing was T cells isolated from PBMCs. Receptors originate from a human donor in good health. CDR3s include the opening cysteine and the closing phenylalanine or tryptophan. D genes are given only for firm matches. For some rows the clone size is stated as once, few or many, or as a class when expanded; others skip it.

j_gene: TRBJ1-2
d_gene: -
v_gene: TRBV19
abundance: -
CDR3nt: TGTGCCAGTATAAGTTTGACCTCCTGGAGGGAGGGCTACACCTTC
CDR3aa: CASISLTSWREGYTF

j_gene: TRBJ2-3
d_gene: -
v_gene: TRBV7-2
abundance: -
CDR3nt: TGTGCCAGCAGCTTGACTAGAAATCCCACAGATACGCAGTATTTT
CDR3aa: CASSLTRNPTDTQYF

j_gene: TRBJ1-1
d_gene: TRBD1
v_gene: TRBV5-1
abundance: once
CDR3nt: TGCGCCAGCAGCCCCCCTTTCAGGGGGGAGAACACTGAAGCTTTCTTT
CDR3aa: CASSPPFRGENTEAFF

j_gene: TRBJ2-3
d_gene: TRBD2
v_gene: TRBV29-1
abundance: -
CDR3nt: TGCAGCGTTGAGCGGGAGGGGTCGGGCACAGATACGCAGTATTTT
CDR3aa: CSVEREGSGTDTQYF

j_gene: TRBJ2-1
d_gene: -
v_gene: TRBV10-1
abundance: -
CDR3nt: TGCGCCAGATCTCCCCGGGTTGGGTACAATGAGCAGTTCTTC
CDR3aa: CARSPRVGYNEQFF

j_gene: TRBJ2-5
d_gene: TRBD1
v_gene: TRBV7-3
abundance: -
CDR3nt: TGTGCCAGCAGCTTAGGGGGACAGGGGCAAGAGACCCAGTACTTC
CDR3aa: CASSLGGQGQETQYF

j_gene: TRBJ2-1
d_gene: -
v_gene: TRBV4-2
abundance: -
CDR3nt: TGTGCCAGCAGCCCGGGTTGGACCTACAATGAGCAGTTCTTC
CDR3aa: CASSPGWTYNEQFF

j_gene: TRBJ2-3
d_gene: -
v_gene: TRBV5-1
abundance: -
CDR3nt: TGCGCCAGCAGCTTGACAGGGTTCACAGATACGCAGTATTTT
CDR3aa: CASSLTGFTDTQYF

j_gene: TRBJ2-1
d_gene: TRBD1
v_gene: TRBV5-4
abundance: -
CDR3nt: TGTGCCAGCACCGCGAACAGGGGGTACGCTAATGAGCAGTTCTTC
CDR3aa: CASTANRGYANEQFF

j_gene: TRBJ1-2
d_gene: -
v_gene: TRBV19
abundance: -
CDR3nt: TGTGCCAGTAGTATAGACAGGGTCAACTATGGCTACACCTTC
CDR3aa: CASSIDRVNYGYTF

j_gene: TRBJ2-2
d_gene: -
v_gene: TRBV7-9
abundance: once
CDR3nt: TGTGCCAGCAGCCTAGCTAGCGGGGAGCTGTTTTTT
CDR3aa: CASSLASGELFF

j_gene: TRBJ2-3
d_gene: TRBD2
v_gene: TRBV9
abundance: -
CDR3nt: TGTGCCAGCAGTGCCGGGACTAGCGGGCCGCACACAGATACGCAGTATTTT
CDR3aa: CASSAGTSGPHTDTQYF

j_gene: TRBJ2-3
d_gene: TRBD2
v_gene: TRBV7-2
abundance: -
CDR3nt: TGTGCCAGCAGCTCCCTCATAGCGGGAGGTCCGAATACGCAGTATTTT
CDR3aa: CASSSLIAGGPNTQYF

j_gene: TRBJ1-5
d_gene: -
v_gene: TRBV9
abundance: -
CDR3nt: TGTGCCAGCAGCGTAAGTACAGGGACCGGGCAGCCCCAGCATTTT
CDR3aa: CASSVSTGTGQPQHF

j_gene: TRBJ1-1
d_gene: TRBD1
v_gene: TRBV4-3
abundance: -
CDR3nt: TGCGCCAGCAGCCAAGAAGAGACAGGGAGCACTGAAGCTTTCTTT
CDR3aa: CASSQEETGSTEAFF

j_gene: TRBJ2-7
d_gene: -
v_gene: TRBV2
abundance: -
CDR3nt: TGTGCCATTTGGCCCCAGGGGACCTACGAGCAGTACTTC
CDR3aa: CAIWPQGTYEQYF

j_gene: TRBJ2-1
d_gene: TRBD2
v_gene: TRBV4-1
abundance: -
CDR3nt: TGCGCCAGCAGCCAAGCGGTGGACGGGAGGGTCTTAAACAATGAGCAGTTCTTC
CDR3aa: CASSQAVDGRVLNNEQFF

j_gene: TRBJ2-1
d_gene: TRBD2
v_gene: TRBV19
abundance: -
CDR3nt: TGTGCCAGTAACATTGGACTAGCGGGAGTTAATGAGCAGTTCTTC
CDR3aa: CASNIGLAGVNEQFF

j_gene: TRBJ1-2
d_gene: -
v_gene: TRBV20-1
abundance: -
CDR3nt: TGCAGTGCCCTAGGGGGCTATGGCTACACCTTC
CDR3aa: CSALGGYGYTF

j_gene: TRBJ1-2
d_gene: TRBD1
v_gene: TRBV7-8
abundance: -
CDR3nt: TGTGCCAGCACCTGGGGGCAGGGGGATGGCTACACCTTC
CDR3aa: CASTWGQGDGYTF

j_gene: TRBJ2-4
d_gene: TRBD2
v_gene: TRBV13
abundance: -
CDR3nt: TGTGCCAGCAGCTCAACTACGACGGGGGGTTACAAAAACATTCAGTACTTC
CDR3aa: CASSSTTTGGYKNIQYF

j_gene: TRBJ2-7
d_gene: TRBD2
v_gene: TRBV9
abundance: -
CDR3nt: TGTGCCAGCAGCCCATCAGGGAGCGGGAGGGCTGGCGAGCAGTACTTC
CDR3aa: CASSPSGSGRAGEQYF

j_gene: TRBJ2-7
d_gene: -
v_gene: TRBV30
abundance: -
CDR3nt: TGTGCCTGGAGTGTATTGCGGGGCTCCTACGAGCAGTACTTC
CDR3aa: CAWSVLRGSYEQYF

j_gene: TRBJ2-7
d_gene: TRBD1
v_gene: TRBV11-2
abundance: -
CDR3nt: TGTGCCAGCAGCTTAGATTCGGGACAGGCCTCCTACGAGCAGTACTTC
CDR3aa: CASSLDSGQASYEQYF

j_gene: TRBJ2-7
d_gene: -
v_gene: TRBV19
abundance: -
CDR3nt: TGTGCCAGTAGTTTACAGGGTTCCCCCTACGAGCAGTACTTC
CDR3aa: CASSLQGSPYEQYF

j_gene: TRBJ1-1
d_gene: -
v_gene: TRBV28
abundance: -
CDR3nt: TGTGCCAGCACCGACCACAGGAACACTGAAGCTTTCTTT
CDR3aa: CASTDHRNTEAFF

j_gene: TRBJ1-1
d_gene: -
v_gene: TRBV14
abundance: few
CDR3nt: TGTGCCAGCAGCTACGAACCCGGGACACCAAGAGAAGCTTTCTTT
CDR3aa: CASSYEPGTPREAFF

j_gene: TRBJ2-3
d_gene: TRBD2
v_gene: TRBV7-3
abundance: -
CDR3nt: TGTGCCAGCACACGGCTAGCGGGACGAGATACGCAGTATTTT
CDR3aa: CASTRLAGRDTQYF

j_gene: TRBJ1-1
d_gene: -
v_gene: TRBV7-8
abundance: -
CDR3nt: TGTGCCAGCAGCCGCCGTGGGGGGACGAACACTGAAGCTTTCTTT
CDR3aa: CASSRRGGTNTEAFF

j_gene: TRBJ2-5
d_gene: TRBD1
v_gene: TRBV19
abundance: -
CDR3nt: TGTGCCAGTAGTAGGGACAGGACCCAAGAGACCCAGTACTTC
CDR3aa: CASSRDRTQETQYF

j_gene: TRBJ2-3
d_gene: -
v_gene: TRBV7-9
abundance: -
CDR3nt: TGTGCCAGCAGTTACCGGGACACAGATACGCAGTATTTT
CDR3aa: CASSYRDTDTQYF

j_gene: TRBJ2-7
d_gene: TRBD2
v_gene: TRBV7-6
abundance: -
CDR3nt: TGTGCCAGCAGCAGGGGACTAGCGGGAGGCTCCTACGAGCAGTACTTC
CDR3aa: CASSRGLAGGSYEQYF

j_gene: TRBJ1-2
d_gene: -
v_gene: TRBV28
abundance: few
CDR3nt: TGTGCCAGCAGTCCTTTAGCGGAGCCCGGCTACACCTTC
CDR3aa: CASSPLAEPGYTF

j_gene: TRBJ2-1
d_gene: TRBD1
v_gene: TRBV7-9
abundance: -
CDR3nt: TGTGCCAGCAGCTCCCCGAGACAGGGATTGAGTGAGCAGTTCTTC
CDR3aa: CASSSPRQGLSEQFF

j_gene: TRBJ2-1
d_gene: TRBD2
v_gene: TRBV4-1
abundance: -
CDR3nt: TGCGCCAGCAGCCAGGGGACTAGCGGGAGAAGGCAGTTCTTC
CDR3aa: CASSQGTSGRRQFF

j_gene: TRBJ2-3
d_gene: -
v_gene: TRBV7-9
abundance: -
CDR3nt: TGTGCCAGCAGCTTGGAGGGAGGTGTTAGGACAGATACGCAGTATTTT
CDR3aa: CASSLEGGVRTDTQYF

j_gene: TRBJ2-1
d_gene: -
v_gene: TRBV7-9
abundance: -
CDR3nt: TGTGCCAGCAGCCCCCCTGGACTTTTCAATGAGCAGTTCTTC
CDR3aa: CASSPPGLFNEQFF

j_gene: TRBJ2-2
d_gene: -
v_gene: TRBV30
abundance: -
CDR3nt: TGTGCCTGCCGCACAAGCGGCGCCGGGGAGCTGTTTTTT
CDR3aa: CACRTSGAGELFF

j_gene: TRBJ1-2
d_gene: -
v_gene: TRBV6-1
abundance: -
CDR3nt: TGTGCCAGCAGGCCAGCAGGTTTTTATGGCTACACCTTC
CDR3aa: CASRPAGFYGYTF

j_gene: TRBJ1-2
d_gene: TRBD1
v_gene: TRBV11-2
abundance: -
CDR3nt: TGTGCCAGCAGCTTTAGGGACAGCTATGGCTACACCTTC
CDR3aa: CASSFRDSYGYTF

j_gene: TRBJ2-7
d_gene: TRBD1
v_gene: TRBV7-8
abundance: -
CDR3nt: TGTGCCAGCAGCTCACTCTATCCGGGACAGGCCTACGAGCAGTACTTC
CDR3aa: CASSSLYPGQAYEQYF

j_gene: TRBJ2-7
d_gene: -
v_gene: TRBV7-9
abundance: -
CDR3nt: TGTGCCAGCAGCCGGGGAGACTCCTACGAGCAGTACTTC
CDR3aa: CASSRGDSYEQYF

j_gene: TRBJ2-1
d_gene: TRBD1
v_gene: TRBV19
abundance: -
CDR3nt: TGTGCCAGTAGTACGACAGGGACCAATGAGCAGTTCTTC
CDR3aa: CASSTTGTNEQFF

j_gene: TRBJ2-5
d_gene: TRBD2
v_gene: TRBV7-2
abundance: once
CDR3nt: TGTGCCAGCAGCTTAGAGGCGGGAGGGTTCAAGACCCAGTACTTC
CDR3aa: CASSLEAGGFKTQYF

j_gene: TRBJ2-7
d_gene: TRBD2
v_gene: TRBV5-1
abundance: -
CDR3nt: TGCGCCAGCAGCCATAGCGGGAGGGCCCACGAGCAGTACTTC
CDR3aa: CASSHSGRAHEQYF

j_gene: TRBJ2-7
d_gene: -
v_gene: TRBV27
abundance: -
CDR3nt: TGTGCCAGCAGTTTAGGGGGGAGATACGAGCAGTACTTC
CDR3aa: CASSLGGRYEQYF

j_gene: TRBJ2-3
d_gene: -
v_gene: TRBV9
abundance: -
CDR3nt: TGTGCCAGCAGCCAATATAGCGGACTCACAGATACGCAGTATTTT
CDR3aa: CASSQYSGLTDTQYF

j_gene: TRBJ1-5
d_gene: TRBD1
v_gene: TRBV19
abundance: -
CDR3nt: TGTGCCAGTAGAACGGGACAGGGGGCGGGACAGCCCCAGCATTTT
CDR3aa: CASRTGQGAGQPQHF

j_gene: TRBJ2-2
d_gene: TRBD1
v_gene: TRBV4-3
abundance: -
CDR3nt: TGCGCCAGCAGCCTAGCAGGGACAGGGGATATCGGGGAGCTGTTTTTT
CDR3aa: CASSLAGTGDIGELFF

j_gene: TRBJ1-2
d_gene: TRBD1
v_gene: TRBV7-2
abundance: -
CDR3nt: TGTGCCAGCTTAGGGGCAGGGGGTTATTATGGCTACACCTTC
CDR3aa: CASLGAGGYYGYTF

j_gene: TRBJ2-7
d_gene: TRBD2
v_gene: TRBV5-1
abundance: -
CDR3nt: TGCGCCAGCCCCTACCCGACTAGCGGGAGGGCTACCTACGAGCAGTACTTC
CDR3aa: CASPYPTSGRATYEQYF

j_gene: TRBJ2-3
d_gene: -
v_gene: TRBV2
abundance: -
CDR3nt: TGTGCCAGCAGTCCCTTACGCGATACAGATACGCAGTATTTT
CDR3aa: CASSPLRDTDTQYF